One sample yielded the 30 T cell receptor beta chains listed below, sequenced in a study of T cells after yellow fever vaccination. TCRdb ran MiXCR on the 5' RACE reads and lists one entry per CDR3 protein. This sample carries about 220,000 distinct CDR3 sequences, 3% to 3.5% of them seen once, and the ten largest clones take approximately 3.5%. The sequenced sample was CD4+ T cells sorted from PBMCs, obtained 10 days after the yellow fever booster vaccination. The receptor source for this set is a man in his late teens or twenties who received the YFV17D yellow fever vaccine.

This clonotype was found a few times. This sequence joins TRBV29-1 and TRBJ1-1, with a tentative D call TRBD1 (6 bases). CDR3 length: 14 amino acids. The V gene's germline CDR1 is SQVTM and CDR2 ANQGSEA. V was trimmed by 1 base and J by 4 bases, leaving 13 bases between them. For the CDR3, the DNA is TGCAGCGTTGAAGTTGTGGGGGGCGGCACTGAAGCTTTCTTT. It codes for CSVEVVGGGTEAFF.

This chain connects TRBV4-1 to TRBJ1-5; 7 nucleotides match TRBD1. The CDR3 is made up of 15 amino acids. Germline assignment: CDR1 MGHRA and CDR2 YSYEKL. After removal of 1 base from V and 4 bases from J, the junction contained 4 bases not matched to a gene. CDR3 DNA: TGCGCCAGCAGCCAAGCCGGGACAGCAAATCAGCCCCAGCATTTT. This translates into CASSQAGTANQPQHF.

As DNA, the CDR3 is TGCGCCAGCAGCGCTGACCCTGCTAACTATGGCTACACCTTC. Translated, it gives CASSADPANYGYTF. The rearrangement links TRBV5-1 to TRBJ1-2; D unresolved. CDR3 length: 14 residues. Germline CDR1 SGHRS, CDR2 YFSETQ. V was shortened by 4 bases and J by 0 bases, with 10 bases between the two germline ends.

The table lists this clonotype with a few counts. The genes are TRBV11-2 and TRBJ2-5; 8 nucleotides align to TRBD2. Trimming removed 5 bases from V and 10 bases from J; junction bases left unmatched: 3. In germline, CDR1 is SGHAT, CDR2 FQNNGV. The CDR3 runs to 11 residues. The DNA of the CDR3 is TGTGCCAGCAGCCTCGGGGGGGACCAGTACTTC. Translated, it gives CASSLGGDQYF. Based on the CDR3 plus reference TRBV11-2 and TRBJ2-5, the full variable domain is EAGVAQSPRYKIIEKRQSVAFWCNPISGHATLYWYQQILGQGPKLLIQFQNNGVVDDSQLPKDRFSAERLKGVDSTLKIQPAKLEDSAVYLCASSLGGDQYFGPGTRLLVL.

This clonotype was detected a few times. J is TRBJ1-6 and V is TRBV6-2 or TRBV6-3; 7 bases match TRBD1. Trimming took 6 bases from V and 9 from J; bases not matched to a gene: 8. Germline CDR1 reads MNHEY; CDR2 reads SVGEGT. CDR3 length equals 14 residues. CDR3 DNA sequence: TGTGCCAGCAGGCACCGGGACAGACCTTCACCCCTCCACTTT. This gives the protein CASRHRDRPSPLHF.

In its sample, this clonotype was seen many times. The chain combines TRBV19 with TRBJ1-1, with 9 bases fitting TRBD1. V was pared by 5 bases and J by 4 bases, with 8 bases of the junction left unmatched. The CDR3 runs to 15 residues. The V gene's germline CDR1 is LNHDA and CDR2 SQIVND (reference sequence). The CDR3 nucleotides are TGTGCCAGTAGTCATTTGGACAGGGGCGGCACTGAAGCTTTCTTT. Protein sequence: CASSHLDRGGTEAFF.

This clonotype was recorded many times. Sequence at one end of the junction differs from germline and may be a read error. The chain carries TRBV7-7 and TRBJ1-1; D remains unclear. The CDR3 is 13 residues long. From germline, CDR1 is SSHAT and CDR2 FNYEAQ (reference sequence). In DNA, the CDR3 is TGTGCTAGCAGCTTCCAGGAGAACACTGAAGCTTTCTTT. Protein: CASSFQENTEAFF.

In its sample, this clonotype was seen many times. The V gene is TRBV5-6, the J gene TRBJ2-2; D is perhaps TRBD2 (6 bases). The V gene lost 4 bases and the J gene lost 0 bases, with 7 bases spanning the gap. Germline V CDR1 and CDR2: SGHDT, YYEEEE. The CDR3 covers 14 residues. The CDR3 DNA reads TGTGCCAGCAGCCGGACTACGAACACCGGGGAGCTGTTTTTT. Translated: CASSRTTNTGELFF.

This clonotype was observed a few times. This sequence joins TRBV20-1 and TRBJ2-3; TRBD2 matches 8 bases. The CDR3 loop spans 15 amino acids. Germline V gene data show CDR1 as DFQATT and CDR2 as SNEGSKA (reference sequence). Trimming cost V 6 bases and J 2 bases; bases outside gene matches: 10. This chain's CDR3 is CSALQRGSYTDTQYF. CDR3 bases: TGCAGTGCCCTCCAGCGGGGGTCTTACACAGATACGCAGTATTTT.

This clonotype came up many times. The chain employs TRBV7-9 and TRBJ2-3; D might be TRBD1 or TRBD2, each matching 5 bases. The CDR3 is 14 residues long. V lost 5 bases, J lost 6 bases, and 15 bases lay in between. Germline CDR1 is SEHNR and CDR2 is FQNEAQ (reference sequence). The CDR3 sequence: CASSPGTRVDTQYF. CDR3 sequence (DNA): TGTGCCAGCAGCCCGGGGACGCGGGTGGATACGCAGTATTTT.

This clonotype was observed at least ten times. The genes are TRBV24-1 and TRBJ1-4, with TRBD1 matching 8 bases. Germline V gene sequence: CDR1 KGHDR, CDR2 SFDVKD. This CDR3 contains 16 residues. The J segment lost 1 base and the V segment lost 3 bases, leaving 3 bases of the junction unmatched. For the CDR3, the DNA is TGTGCCACCAGTGATACCGGACAGGGAACTAATGAAAAACTGTTTTTT. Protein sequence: CATSDTGQGTNEKLFF.

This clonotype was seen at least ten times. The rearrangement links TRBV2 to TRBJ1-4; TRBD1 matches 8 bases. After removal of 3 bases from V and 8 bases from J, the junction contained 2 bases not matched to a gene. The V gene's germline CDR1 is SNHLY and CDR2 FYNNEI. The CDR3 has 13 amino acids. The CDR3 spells CASSDRTGEKLFF. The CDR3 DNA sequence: TGTGCCAGCAGTGACAGGACAGGGGAAAAACTGTTTTTT.

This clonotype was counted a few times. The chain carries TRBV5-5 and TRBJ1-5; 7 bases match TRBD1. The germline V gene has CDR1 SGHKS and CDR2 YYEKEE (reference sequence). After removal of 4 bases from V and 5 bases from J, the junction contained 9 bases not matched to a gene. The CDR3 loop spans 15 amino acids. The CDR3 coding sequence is TGTGCCAGCAGCCGAACAGGGGAGGAGGATCAGCCCCAGCATTTT. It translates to CASSRTGEEDQPQHF.

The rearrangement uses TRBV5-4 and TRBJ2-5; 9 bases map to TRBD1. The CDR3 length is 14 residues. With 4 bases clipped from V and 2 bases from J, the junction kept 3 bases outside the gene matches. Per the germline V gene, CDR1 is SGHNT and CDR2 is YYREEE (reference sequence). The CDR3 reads CASSAQGAQETQYF. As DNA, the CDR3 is TGTGCCAGCAGCGCACAGGGGGCGCAAGAGACCCAGTACTTC.

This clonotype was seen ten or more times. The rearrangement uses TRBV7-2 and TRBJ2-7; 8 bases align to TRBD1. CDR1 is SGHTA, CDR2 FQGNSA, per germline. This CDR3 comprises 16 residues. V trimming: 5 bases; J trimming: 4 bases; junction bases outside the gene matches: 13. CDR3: CASSPRRAGGSYEQYF. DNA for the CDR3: TGTGCCAGCAGCCCCCGGCGGGCAGGGGGCTCATACGAGCAGTACTTC. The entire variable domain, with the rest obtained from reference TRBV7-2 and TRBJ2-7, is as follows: GAGVSQSPSNKVTEKGKDVELRCDPISGHTALYWYRQSLGQGLEFLIYFQGNSAPDKSGLPSDRFSAERTGGSVSTLTIQRTQQEDSAVYLCASSPRRAGGSYEQYFGPGTRLTVT.

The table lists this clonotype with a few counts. CDR3 protein: CASSLVADANYGYTF. CDR3 nucleotides: TGTGCCAGCAGCTTAGTTGCTGACGCTAACTATGGCTACACCTTC. The chain is built from TRBV7-8 and TRBJ1-2; no clear D. Trimming removed 1 base from V and 0 bases from J, with 9 bases in between. This CDR3 contains 15 residues. Per germline, CDR1 SGHVS and CDR2 FQNEAQ.

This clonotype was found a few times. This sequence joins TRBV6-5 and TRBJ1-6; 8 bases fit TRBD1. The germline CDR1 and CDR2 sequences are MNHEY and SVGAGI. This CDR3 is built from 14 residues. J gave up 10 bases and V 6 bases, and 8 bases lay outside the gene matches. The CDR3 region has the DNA TGTGCCAGCAGCCAGGACAGGGATGGGTCACCCCTCCACTTT. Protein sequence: CASSQDRDGSPLHF.

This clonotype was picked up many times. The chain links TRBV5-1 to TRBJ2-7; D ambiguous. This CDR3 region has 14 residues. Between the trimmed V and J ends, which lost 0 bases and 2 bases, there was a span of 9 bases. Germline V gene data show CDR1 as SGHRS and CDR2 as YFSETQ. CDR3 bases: TGCGCCAGCAGCTTGGCCCTAGATACCTACGAGCAGTACTTC. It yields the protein CASSLALDTYEQYF.

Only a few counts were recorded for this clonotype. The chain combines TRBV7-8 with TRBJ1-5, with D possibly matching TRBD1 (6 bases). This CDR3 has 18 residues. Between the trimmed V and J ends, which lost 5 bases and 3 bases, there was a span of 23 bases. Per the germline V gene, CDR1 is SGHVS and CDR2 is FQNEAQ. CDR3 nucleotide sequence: TGTGCCAGCAGCCCATCCGGGGGCCACCTTTTTAACAATCAGCCCCAGCATTTT. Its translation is CASSPSGGHLFNNQPQHF.

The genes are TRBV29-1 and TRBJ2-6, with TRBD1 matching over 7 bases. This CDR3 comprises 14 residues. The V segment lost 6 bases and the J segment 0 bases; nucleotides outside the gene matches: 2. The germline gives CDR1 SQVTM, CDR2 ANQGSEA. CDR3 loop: CSVAGGSGANVLTF. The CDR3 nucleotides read TGCAGCGTGGCAGGGGGCTCTGGGGCCAACGTCCTGACTTTC.

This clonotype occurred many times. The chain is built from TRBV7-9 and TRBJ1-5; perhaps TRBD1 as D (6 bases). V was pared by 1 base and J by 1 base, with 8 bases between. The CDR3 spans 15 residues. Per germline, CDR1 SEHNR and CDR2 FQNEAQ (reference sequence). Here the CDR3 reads CASSLEGGSNQPQHF. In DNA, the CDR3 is TGTGCCAGCAGCTTAGAGGGGGGGAGCAATCAGCCCCAGCATTTT.

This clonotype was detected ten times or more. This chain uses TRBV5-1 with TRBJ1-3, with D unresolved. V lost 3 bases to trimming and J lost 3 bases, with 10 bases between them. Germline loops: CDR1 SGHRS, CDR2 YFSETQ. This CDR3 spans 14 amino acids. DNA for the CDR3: TGCGCCAGCAGCTCGGACGGCCGTGGAAACACCATATATTTT. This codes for CASSSDGRGNTIYF. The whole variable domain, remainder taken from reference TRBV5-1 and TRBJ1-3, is KAGVTQTPRYLIKTRGQQVTLSCSPISGHRSVSWYQQTPGQGLQFLFEYFSETQRNKGNFPGRFSGRQFSNSRSEMNVSTLELGDSALYLCASSSDGRGNTIYFGEGSWLTVV.

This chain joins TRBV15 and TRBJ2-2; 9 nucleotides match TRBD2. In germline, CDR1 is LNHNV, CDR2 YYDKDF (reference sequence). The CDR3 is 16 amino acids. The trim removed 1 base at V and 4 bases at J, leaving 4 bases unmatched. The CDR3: CATSRVSGGFTGELFF. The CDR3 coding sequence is TGTGCCACCAGCAGAGTTAGCGGGGGTTTCACCGGGGAGCTGTTTTTT.

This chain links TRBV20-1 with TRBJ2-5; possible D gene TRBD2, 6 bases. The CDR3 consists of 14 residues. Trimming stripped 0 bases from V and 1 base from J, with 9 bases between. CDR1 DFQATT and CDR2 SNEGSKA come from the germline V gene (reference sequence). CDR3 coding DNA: TGCAGTGCTAGAGATGCGGGGCTCCAAGAGACCCAGTACTTC. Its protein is CSARDAGLQETQYF.

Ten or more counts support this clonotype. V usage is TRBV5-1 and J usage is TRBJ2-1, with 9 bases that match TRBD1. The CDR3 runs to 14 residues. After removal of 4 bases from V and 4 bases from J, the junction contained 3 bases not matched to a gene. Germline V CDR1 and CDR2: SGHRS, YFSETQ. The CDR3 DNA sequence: TGCGCCAGCAGCCCGGGACAGGGATACAATGAGCAGTTCTTC. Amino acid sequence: CASSPGQGYNEQFF.

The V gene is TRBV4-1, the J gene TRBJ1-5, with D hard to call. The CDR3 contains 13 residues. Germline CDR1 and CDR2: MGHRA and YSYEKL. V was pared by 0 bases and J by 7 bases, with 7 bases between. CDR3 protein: CASSQEWEQPQHF. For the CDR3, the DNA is TGCGCCAGCAGCCAAGAATGGGAGCAGCCCCAGCATTTT.

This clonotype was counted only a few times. This CDR3 reads CATSREGQGSSPLHF. Here the CDR3 DNA reads TGTGCCACCAGCAGAGAGGGACAGGGTAGTTCACCCCTCCACTTT. The genes are TRBV15 and TRBJ1-6; TRBD1 matches 9 bases. V was pared by 0 bases and J by 9 bases, with 3 bases of the junction left unmatched. Per the germline V gene, CDR1 is LNHNV and CDR2 is YYDKDF (reference sequence). The CDR3 runs 15 residues.

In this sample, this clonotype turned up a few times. CDR3 region: CASSPQDRGSYEQYF. CDR3 bases: TGCGCCAGCAGCCCGCAGGACAGGGGATCCTACGAGCAGTACTTC. The V call is TRBV5-1, the J call TRBJ2-7; 9 nucleotides match TRBD1. After removal of 4 bases from V and 1 base from J, the junction contained 6 bases not matched to a gene. Germline V lookup: CDR1 SGHRS, CDR2 YFSETQ. This CDR3 spans 15 amino acids.

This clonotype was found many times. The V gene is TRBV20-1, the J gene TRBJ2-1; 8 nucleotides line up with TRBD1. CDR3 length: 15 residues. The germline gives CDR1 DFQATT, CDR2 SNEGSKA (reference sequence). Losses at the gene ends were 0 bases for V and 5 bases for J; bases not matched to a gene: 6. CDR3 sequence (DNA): TGCAGTGCTAGAGAAGTAGGCAGGGGGCACAATGAGCAGTTCTTC. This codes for CSAREVGRGHNEQFF.

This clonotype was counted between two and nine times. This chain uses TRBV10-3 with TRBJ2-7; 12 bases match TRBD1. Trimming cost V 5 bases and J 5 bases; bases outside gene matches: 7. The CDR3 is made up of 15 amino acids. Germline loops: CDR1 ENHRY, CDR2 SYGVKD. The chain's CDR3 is CAISMPGQGANEQYF. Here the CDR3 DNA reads TGTGCCATCAGTATGCCGGGACAGGGGGCCAACGAGCAGTACTTC.